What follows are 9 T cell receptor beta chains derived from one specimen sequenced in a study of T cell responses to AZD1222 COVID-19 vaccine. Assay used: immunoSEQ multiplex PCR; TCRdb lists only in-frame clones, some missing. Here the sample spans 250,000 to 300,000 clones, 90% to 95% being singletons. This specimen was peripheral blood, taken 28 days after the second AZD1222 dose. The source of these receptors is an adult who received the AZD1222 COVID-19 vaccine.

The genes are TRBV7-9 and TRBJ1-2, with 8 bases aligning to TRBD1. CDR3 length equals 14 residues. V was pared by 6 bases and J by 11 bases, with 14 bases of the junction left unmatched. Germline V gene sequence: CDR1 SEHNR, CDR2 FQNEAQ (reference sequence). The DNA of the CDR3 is TGTGCCAGCAGGCACCGCGGGCAGGGGGCCCTTTACACCTTC. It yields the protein CASRHRGQGALYTF.

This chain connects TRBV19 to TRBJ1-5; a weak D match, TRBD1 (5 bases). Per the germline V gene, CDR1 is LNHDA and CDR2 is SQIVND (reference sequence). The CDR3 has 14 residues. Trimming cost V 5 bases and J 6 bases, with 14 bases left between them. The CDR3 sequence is CASSRRERGQPQHF. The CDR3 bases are TGTGCCAGTAGTCGGAGGGAGAGGGGTCAGCCCCAGCATTTT.

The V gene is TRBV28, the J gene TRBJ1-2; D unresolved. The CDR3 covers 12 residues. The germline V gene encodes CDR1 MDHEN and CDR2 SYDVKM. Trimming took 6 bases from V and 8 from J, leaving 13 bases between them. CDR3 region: CASSLSLGGYTF. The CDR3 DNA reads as TGTGCCAGCAGCCTTAGCCTTGGGGGCTACACCTTC.

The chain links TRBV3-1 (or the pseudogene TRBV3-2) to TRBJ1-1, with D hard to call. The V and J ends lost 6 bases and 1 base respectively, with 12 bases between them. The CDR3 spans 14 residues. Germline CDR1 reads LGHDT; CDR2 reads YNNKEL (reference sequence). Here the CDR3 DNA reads TGTGCCAGCAGTCCTAGTGGTGGGAACACTGAAGCTTTCTTT. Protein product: CASSPSGGNTEAFF.

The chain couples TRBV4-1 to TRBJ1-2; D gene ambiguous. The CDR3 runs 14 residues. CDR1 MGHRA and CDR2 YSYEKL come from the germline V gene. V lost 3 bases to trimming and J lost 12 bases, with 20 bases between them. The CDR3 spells CASSQGPGTDAHTF. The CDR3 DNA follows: TGCGCCAGCAGCCAGGGTCCGGGTACCGATGCCCACACCTTC.

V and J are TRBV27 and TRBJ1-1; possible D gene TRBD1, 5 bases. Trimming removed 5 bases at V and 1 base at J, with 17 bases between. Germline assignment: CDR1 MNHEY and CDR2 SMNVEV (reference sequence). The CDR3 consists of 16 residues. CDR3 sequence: CASSILGVGKNTEAFF. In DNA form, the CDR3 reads TGTGCCAGCAGTATCCTAGGGGTGGGTAAGAACACTGAAGCTTTCTTT.

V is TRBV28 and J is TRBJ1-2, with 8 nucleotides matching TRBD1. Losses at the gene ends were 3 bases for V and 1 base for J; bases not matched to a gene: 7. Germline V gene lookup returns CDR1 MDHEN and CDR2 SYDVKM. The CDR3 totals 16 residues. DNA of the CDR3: TGTGCCAGCAGTTTGTGGGGACAGGCCTATAACTATGGCTACACCTTC. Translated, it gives CASSLWGQAYNYGYTF.

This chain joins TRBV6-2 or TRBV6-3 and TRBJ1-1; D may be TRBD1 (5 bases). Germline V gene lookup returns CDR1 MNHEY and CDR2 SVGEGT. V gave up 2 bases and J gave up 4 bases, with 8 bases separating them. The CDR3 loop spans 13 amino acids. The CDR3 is CASSYGGGTEAFF. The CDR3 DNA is TGTGCCAGCAGTTACGGGGGGGGCACTGAAGCTTTCTTT.

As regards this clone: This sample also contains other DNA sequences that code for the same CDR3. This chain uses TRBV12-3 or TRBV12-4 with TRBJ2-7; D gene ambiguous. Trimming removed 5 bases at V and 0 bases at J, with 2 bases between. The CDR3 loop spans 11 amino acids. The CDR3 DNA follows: TGTGCCAGCAGTCCCTCCTACGAGCAGTACTTC. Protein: CASSPSYEQYF.